These 20 T cell receptor beta chains were sequenced from one sample in a study of blood T cell repertoires in COVID-19. Data came from immunoSEQ multiplex PCR; TCRdb stores just in-frame clones and leaves some out. The repertoire holds 200,000 to 300,000 clones, with roughly 89% as singletons. Material: PBMCs or T cells enriched from blood (not recorded which). These receptors all stem from a woman in her thirties who had recovered from COVID-19.

The CDR3 loop reads CASSGLNYGYTF. In DNA form, the CDR3 reads TGCGCCAGCAGCGGGCTCAACTATGGCTACACCTTC. The rearrangement joins TRBV5-1 to TRBJ1-2; D is unclear. The CDR3 runs 12 residues. Germline V gene sequence: CDR1 SGHRS, CDR2 YFSETQ. V was clipped by 4 bases and J by 2 bases, with 6 bases between them.

V usage is TRBV4-1 and J usage is TRBJ2-5; 7 nucleotides agree with TRBD2. V shed 11 bases, J shed 5 bases, and the junction held 14 bases outside the gene matches. Germline-derived CDR1 and CDR2 are MGHRA and YSYEKL. This CDR3 is built from 14 residues. The CDR3 nucleotides read TGCGCCTCCGGGTTGCGGGCGGGAGAGGAGACCCAGTACTTC. This gives the protein CASGLRAGEETQYF.

The CDR3 loop reads CASSESLNTEAFF. The CDR3 bases are TGTGCCAGCAGTGAGAGTTTGAACACTGAAGCTTTCTTT. V gene TRBV12-3 or TRBV12-4 combines with J gene TRBJ1-1; the D is unclear. V shed 5 bases and J shed 0 bases, with 7 bases lying between them. This CDR3 spans 13 amino acids.

This chain joins TRBV19 and TRBJ2-7; D unresolved. The CDR3 loop spans 11 amino acids. V was shortened by 3 bases and J by 5 bases, with 5 bases between the two germline ends. From germline, CDR1 is LNHDA and CDR2 SQIVND (reference sequence). CDR3 in DNA: TGTGCCAGTAGTATTGCGGACGAGCAGTACTTC. It encodes CASSIADEQYF.

As for this clone: The same CDR3 arises from other DNA sequences in this sample as well. V usage is TRBV18 and J usage is TRBJ1-1, with D tentatively TRBD1 (5 bases). The CDR3 consists of 12 residues. V dropped 6 bases and J dropped 5 bases, with 10 bases sitting between them. The germline gives CDR1 KGHSH, CDR2 LQKENI. The CDR3 loop is CASSPQGTEAFF. The CDR3 DNA is TGTGCCAGCTCTCCGCAGGGAACTGAAGCTTTCTTT. Full variable domain (missing parts from reference TRBV18 and TRBJ1-1): NAGVMQNPRHLVRRRGQEARLRCSPMKGHSHVYWYRQLPEEGLKFMVYLQKENIIDESGMPKERFSAEFPKEGPSILRIQQVVRGDSAAYFCASSPQGTEAFFGQGTRLTVV.

The rearrangement uses TRBV5-1 and TRBJ1-3, with 9 bases identical to TRBD1. Germline V gives CDR1 SGHRS, CDR2 YFSETQ. The V and J ends lost 2 bases and 2 bases, in that order; junction bases with no gene match: 11. The CDR3 covers 18 residues. This chain's CDR3 is CASSFTPGQGMAGNTIYF. Written as DNA, the CDR3 is TGCGCCAGCAGCTTTACACCCGGACAGGGGATGGCTGGAAACACCATATATTTT.

The V call is TRBV19, the J call TRBJ1-1; D call uncertain. The V gene lost 2 bases and the J gene lost 4 bases, with 14 bases spanning the gap. Germline CDR1 LNHDA, CDR2 SQIVND (reference sequence). The CDR3 totals 15 residues. The CDR3 is CASSIFEGGITEAFF. The CDR3, as DNA: TGTGCCAGTAGTATATTCGAGGGAGGGATCACTGAAGCTTTCTTT.

The chain recombines TRBV11-2 with TRBJ2-2, with D possibly TRBD2 on 6 matching bases. Trimming removed 5 bases from V and 3 bases from J, with 13 bases in between. CDR3 length: 15 amino acids. Germline V gene data show CDR1 as SGHAT and CDR2 as FQNNGV. CDR3 region: CASSPSRDYTGELFF. DNA for the CDR3: TGTGCCAGCAGCCCATCACGGGACTACACCGGGGAGCTGTTTTTT.

This clone was observed a few times. This sequence joins TRBV5-4 and TRBJ2-2; TRBD1 matches 8 bases. After removal of 3 bases from V and 5 bases from J, the junction contained 9 bases not matched to a gene. The CDR3 covers 16 residues. CDR1 is SGHNT and CDR2 is YYREEE in the germline V gene (reference sequence). DNA of the CDR3: TGTGCCAGCAGCTCTGTGGACAGGGTGGGGACCGGGGAGCTGTTTTTT. It encodes CASSSVDRVGTGELFF.

The V call is TRBV11-2, the J call TRBJ1-6, with TRBD1 matching over 7 bases. The germline V gene encodes CDR1 SGHAT and CDR2 FQNNGV. The trim removed 1 base at V and 8 bases at J, leaving 5 bases unmatched. This CDR3 is built from 15 residues. The CDR3 DNA sequence: TGTGCCAGCAGCTTAGGGAGGGGGCTGGATTCACCCCTCCACTTT. It codes for CASSLGRGLDSPLHF.

The CDR3 here is CASSFRGPSPLHF. The DNA for the CDR3 is TGTGCCAGCAGTTTCAGGGGACCCTCGCCCCTCCACTTT. V is TRBV12-3 or TRBV12-4 and J is TRBJ1-6; possibly TRBD1 for D (6 bases). The CDR3 has 13 residues. V lost 3 bases to trimming and J lost 13 bases, with 13 bases between them.

The chain recombines TRBV24-1 with TRBJ2-7; D not certain. The CDR3 contains 13 residues. Trimming removed 6 bases at V and 3 bases at J, with 11 bases between. Germline V gene data show CDR1 as KGHDR and CDR2 as SFDVKD. Here the CDR3 DNA reads TGTGCCACCAGTCAGGTGGGTGGCTACGAGCAGTACTTC. Translated, it gives CATSQVGGYEQYF.

CDR3 region: CASSFYGQGVYNEQFF. The DNA for the CDR3 is TGTGCCAGCAGCTTCTATGGACAGGGGGTCTACAATGAGCAGTTCTTC. The rearrangement links TRBV7-9 to TRBJ2-1, with TRBD1 matching 10 bases. The germline V gene encodes CDR1 SEHNR and CDR2 FQNEAQ (reference sequence). The CDR3 is 16 residues long. With 3 bases clipped from V and 3 bases from J, the junction kept 5 bases outside the gene matches.

In its sample, this clone was seen once. The rearrangement uses TRBV4-2 and TRBJ1-1; a weak D match, TRBD1 (5 bases). The germline gives CDR1 LGHNA, CDR2 YNFKEQ. The CDR3 has 15 amino acids. Trimming pared 3 bases from V and 4 bases from J, leaving 15 bases between. CDR3 amino acids: CASSQAGLGGTEAFF. The CDR3 nucleotides read TGTGCCAGCAGCCAGGCAGGGCTCGGTGGCACTGAAGCTTTCTTT.

This clone was detected once. The chain recombines TRBV5-5 with TRBJ2-7; TRBD1 matches 12 bases. The germline V gene encodes CDR1 SGHKS and CDR2 YYEKEE (reference sequence). The CDR3 has 18 amino acids. J was trimmed by 2 bases and V by 0 bases; bases with no gene match: 9. CDR3 sequence reads: CASSLGGTGGGRPYEQYF. The CDR3, as DNA: TGTGCCAGCAGCTTGGGAGGGACAGGGGGCGGCCGACCCTACGAGCAGTACTTC.

This clone showed up just a few times. This rearrangement joins TRBV3-1 (or the pseudogene TRBV3-2) to TRBJ2-1, with 7 nucleotides matching TRBD2. J gave up 6 bases and V 1 base, and 9 bases lay outside the gene matches. Germline CDR1 is LGHDT and CDR2 is YNNKEL (reference sequence). The CDR3 is 16 amino acids. The CDR3 nucleotides are TGTGCCAGCAGCCAAGGAGGCGGGGGAAGGGGCAATGAGCAGTTCTTC. Its translation is CASSQGGGGRGNEQFF.

The rearrangement uses TRBV6-2 or TRBV6-3 and TRBJ2-7, with TRBD1 matching over 7 bases. The CDR3 is 14 amino acids. V gave up 4 bases and J gave up 4 bases; unmatched junction bases: 7. Germline-derived CDR1 and CDR2 are MNHEY and SVGEGT. CDR3: CASSWDSGAYEQYF. The CDR3 bases are TGTGCCAGCAGTTGGGACAGTGGGGCGTACGAGCAGTACTTC.

V and J are TRBV4-1 and TRBJ2-7; D perhaps matches TRBD1 (5 bases). V was pared by 2 bases and J by 2 bases, with 13 bases between. Per germline, CDR1 MGHRA and CDR2 YSYEKL. The CDR3 contains 15 residues. As DNA, the CDR3 is TGCGCCAGCAGCCAAACCCCAGGGCCCCCCTACGAGCAGTACTTC. Amino acids: CASSQTPGPPYEQYF.

The CDR3 bases are TGCGCCAGCAGCCCAATGGGAGGGGCGGGTACCTACGAGCAGTACTTC. Residues: CASSPMGGAGTYEQYF. This chain uses TRBV4-1 with TRBJ2-7; TRBD2 aligns across 7 bases. In germline, CDR1 is MGHRA, CDR2 YSYEKL. The length of the CDR3 is 16 residues. V lost 4 bases and J lost 2; bases outside the gene matches: 11.

This rearrangement joins TRBV7-2 to TRBJ2-3, with TRBD1 identical over 7 bases. The CDR3 has 15 residues. With V trimmed by 4 bases and J by 0 bases, 4 bases remained unmatched. Per germline, CDR1 SGHTA and CDR2 FQGNSA. The CDR3 nucleotides are TGTGCCAGCAGCTCGACAGGGACCAGCACAGATACGCAGTATTTT. Translated: CASSSTGTSTDTQYF. Variable domain in full (rest from reference TRBV7-2 and TRBJ2-3): GAGVSQSPSNKVTEKGKDVELRCDPISGHTALYWYRQSLGQGLEFLIYFQGNSAPDKSGLPSDRFSAERTGGSVSTLTIQRTQQEDSAVYLCASSSTGTSTDTQYFGPGTRLTVL.